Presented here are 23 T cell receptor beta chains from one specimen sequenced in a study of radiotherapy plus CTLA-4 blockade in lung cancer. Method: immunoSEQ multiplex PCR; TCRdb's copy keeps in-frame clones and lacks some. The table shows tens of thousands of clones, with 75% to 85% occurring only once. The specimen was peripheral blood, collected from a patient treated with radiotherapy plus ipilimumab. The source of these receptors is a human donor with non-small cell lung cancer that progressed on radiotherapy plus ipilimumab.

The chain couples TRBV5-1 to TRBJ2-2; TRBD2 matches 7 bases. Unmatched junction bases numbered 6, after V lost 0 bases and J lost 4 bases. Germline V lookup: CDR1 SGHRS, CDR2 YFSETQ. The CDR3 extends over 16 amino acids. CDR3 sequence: CASSLAGREITGELFF. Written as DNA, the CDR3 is TGCGCCAGCAGCTTGGCCGGGCGGGAGATCACCGGGGAGCTGTTTTTT.

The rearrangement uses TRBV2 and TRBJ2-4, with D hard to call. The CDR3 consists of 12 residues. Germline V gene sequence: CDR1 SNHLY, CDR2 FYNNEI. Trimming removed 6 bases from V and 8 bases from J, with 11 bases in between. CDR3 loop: CASSAEADIQYF. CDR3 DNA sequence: TGTGCCAGCAGCGCCGAGGCGGACATTCAGTACTTC.

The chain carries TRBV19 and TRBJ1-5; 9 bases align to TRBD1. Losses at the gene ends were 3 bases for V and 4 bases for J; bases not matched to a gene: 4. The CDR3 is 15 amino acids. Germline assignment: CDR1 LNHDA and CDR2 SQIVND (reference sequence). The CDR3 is CASSILGQGNQPQHF. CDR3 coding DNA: TGTGCCAGTAGTATTTTAGGACAGGGGAATCAGCCCCAGCATTTT. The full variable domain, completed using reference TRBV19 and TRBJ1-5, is DGGITQSPKYLFRKEGQNVTLSCEQNLNHDAMYWYRQDPGQGLRLIYYSQIVNDFQKGDIAEGYSVSREKKESFPLTVTSAQKNPTAFYLCASSILGQGNQPQHFGDGTRLSIL.

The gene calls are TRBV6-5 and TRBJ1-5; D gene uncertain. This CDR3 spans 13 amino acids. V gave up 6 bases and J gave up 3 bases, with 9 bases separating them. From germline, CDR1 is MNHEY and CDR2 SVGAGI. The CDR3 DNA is TGTGCCAGCAGCCCCCGGGACAATCAGCCCCAGCATTTT. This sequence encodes CASSPRDNQPQHF.

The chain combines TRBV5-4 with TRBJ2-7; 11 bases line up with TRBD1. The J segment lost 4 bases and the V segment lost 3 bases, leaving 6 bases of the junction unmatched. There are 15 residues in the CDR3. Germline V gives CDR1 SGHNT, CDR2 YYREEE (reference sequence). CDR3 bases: TGTGCCAGCAGCTGGCGGACAGGGGGCGGTTACGAGCAGTACTTC. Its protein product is CASSWRTGGGYEQYF.

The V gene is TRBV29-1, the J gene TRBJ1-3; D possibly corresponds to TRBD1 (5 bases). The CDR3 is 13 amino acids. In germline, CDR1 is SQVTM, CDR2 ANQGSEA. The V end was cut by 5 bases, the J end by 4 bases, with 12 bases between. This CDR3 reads CSVQGLRGNTIYF. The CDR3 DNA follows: TGCAGCGTTCAGGGTCTTCGCGGAAACACCATATATTTT. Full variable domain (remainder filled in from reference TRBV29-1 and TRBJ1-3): SAVISQKPSRDICQRGTSLTIQCQVDSQVTMMFWYRQQPGQSLTLIATANQGSEATYESGFVIDKFPISRPNLTFSTLTVSNMSPEDSSIYLCSVQGLRGNTIYFGEGSWLTVV.

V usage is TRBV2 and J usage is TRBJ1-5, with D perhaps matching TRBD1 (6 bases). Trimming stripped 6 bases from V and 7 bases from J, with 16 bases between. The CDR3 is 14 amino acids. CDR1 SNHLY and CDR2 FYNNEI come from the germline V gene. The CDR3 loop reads CASSAGQKYQPQHF. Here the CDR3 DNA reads TGTGCCAGCAGCGCAGGACAGAAATACCAGCCCCAGCATTTT.

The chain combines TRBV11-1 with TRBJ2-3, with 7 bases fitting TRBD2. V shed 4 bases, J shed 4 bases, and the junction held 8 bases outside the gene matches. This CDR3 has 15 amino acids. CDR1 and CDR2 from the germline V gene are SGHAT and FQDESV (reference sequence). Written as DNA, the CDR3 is TGTGCCAGCAGCTCCCGGGCTAGCGGTTCAGATACGCAGTATTTT. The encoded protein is CASSSRASGSDTQYF.

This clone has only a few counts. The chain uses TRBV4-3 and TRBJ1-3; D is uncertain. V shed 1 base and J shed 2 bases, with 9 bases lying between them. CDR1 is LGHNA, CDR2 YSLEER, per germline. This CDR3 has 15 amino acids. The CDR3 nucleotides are TGCGCCAGCAGCCAAGCGGGAAATGCTGGAAACACCATATATTTT. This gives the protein CASSQAGNAGNTIYF.

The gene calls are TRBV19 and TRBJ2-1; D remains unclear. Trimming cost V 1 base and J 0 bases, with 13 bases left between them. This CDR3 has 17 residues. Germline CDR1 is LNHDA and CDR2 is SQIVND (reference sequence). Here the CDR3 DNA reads TGTGCCAGTAGTATAGGGTGGCCAAGGAGCTCCTACAATGAGCAGTTCTTC. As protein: CASSIGWPRSSYNEQFF.

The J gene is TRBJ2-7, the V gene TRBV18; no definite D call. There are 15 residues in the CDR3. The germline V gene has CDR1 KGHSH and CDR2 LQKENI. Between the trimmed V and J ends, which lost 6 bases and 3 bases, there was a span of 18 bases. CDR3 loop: CASSPTRATNYEQYF. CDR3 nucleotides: TGTGCCAGCTCCCCGACTCGGGCTACGAACTACGAGCAGTACTTC. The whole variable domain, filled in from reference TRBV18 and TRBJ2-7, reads NAGVMQNPRHLVRRRGQEARLRCSPMKGHSHVYWYRQLPEEGLKFMVYLQKENIIDESGMPKERFSAEFPKEGPSILRIQQVVRGDSAAYFCASSPTRATNYEQYFGPGTRLTVT.

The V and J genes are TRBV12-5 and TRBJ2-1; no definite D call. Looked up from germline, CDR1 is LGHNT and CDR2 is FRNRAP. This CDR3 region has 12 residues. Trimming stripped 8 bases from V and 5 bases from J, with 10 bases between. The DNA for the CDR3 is TGTGCTAGTCGCTTGGACCACAATGAGCAGTTCTTC. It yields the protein CASRLDHNEQFF.

In DNA form, the CDR3 reads TGTGCCAGCAGTGATGGAAGAAAGGGGACCACAGATACGCAGTATTTT. It encodes CASSDGRKGTTDTQYF. This chain connects TRBV2 to TRBJ2-3; D possibly uses TRBD1 or TRBD2 (5 bases each). The CDR3 loop spans 16 amino acids. V shed 3 bases and J shed 2 bases, with 15 bases lying between them. Germline CDR1 reads SNHLY; CDR2 reads FYNNEI.

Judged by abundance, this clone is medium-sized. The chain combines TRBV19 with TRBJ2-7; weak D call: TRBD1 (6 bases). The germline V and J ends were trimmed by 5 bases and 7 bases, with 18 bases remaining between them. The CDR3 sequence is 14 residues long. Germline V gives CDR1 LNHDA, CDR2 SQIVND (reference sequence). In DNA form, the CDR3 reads TGTGCCAGTAGTGTCAGGGGAACTACGGGGGAGCAGTACTTC. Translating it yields CASSVRGTTGEQYF. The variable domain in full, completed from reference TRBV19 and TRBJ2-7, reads DGGITQSPKYLFRKEGQNVTLSCEQNLNHDAMYWYRQDPGQGLRLIYYSQIVNDFQKGDIAEGYSVSREKKESFPLTVTSAQKNPTAFYLCASSVRGTTGEQYFGPGTRLTVT.

CDR3 protein: CASSLVTGVEEQYF. The CDR3 DNA reads as TGCGCCAGCAGCTTGGTGACAGGGGTGGAAGAGCAGTACTTC. The genes are TRBV5-1 and TRBJ2-5; 8 nucleotides line up with TRBD1. V was clipped by 0 bases and J by 11 bases; unmatched bases: 9. The CDR3 has 14 residues. Germline V gene data show CDR1 as SGHRS and CDR2 as YFSETQ.

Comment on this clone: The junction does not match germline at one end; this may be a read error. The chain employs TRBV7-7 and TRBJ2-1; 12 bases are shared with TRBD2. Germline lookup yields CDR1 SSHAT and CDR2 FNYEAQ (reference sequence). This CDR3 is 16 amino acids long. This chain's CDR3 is CASSLDLAGGRCEQFF. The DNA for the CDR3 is TGTGCTAGCAGCTTAGATCTAGCGGGAGGGAGGTGTGAGCAGTTCTTC.

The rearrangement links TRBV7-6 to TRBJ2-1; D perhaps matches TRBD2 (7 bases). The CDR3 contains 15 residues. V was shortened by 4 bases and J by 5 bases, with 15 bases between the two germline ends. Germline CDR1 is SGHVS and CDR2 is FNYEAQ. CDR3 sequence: CASSSLGGADNEQFF. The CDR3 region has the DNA TGTGCCAGCAGCTCCCTAGGGGGGGCGGACAATGAGCAGTTCTTC.

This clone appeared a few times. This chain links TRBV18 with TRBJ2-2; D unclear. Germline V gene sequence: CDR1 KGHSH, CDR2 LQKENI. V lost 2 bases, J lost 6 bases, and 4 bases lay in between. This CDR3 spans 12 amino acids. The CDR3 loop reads CASSPVAGELFF. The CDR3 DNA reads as TGTGCCAGCTCACCAGTGGCCGGGGAGCTGTTTTTT.

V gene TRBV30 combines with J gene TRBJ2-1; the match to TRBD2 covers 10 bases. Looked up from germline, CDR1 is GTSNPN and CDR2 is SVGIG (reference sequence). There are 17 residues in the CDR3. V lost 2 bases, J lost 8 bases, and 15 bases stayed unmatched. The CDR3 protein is CAWSSAFGTSVFDEQFF. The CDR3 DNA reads TGTGCCTGGAGTTCCGCCTTTGGGACTAGCGTTTTCGATGAGCAGTTCTTC.

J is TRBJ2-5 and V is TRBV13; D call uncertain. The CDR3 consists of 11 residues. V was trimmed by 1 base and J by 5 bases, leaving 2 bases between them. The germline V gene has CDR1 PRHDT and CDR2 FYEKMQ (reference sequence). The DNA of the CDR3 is TGTGCCAGCAGCTTAGAGGAGACCCAGTACTTC. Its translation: CASSLEETQYF.

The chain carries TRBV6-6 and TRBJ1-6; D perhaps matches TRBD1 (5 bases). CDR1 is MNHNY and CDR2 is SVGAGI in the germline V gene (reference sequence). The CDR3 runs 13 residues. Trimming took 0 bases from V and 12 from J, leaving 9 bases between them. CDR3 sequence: CASSYSGTLPLHF. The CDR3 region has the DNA TGTGCCAGCAGTTACTCGGGGACTCTACCCCTCCACTTT.

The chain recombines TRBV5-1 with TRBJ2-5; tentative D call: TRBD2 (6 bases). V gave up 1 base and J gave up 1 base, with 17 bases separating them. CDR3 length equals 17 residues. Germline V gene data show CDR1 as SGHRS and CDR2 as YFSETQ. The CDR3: CASSLYRGDPSQETQYF. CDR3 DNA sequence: TGCGCCAGCAGCTTGTATCGCGGGGACCCCAGCCAAGAGACCCAGTACTTC.

As DNA, the CDR3 is TGTGCCAGTAGCCCTGCAGGGGGGACCTACGAGCAGTACTTC. Its translation is CASSPAGGTYEQYF. The V and J genes are TRBV19 and TRBJ2-7, with D possibly being TRBD1 (7 bases). The germline CDR1 and CDR2 sequences are LNHDA and SQIVND (reference sequence). CDR3 length equals 14 residues. The germline V and J ends were trimmed by 6 bases and 2 bases, with 14 bases remaining between them.